This TCR beta chain was retrieved from a study of cytomegalovirus exposure and HLA in healthy donors (dated by TCRdb to the late 2010s). About the investigation overall: In an earlier analysis of roughly 500 of the donors, approximately 300 Gb of sequence data and 90 million to 120 million unique TCR beta sequences from some 170 million T cells were reported. An earlier analysis of around 540 of the donors applied high-throughput TCR beta sequencing to assess whether each TCR beta V gene segment acted as functional or pseudogenic. A handful of DR-DQ haplotypes were handled as single units for association and clustering because linkage in the cohort was strong. Around 320 gigabases of sequencing data and tens of millions of unique TCR sequences were included in an early release covering 500 to 750 HLA-typed donors. High-throughput TCR immunosequencing, statistical association of individual TCRs with disease status, and machine learning were combined to predict cytomegalovirus infection status. A later analysis re-examined previously published TCR beta repertoires from about 670 donors and added high-resolution HLA genotyping to investigate patterns of TCR occurrence. The T cell repertoires of 550 to 850 subjects were profiled by immunosequencing and related to cytomegalovirus serostatus. Genome-wide SNP genotypes for about 55% of the roughly 670 donors were used in a later genetic analysis, which treated that subset as a discovery cohort. In the later analysis, no new phenotypic data were used to find candidate immune exposures; instead, reliance was placed on TCR beta sequences and their occurrence across donors. Of the 300 to 450 genotyped donors, 65% to 90% were placed in the genetic ancestry cluster associated with self-reported Caucasian donors. On average, 235,054 unique TCR beta nucleotide sequences were sequenced per donor among some 430 genotyped donors of the cohort, with around 19% of those sequences being non-productive. Both class I and class II loci were covered by HLA typing, at four-digit resolution. Typing coverage differed by locus: A, B, C, DRB1 and DQB1 were typed in roughly 620-630 donors, DQA1 in 500 to 550, DPA1 in some 610, and DPB1 in 472. All discovery cohort repertoires had been generated using a single sequencing platform. The aim of the study was to test whether cataloging public T cell receptors could identify signatures of past pathogen exposure. Besides the first cohort of about 730 subjects, a separate validation cohort made up of 120 different subjects was used. Donor age, sex, ethnicity and CMV serostatus were compiled together with the repertoire data. The study at large found these results: Compared with the approximately 700-donor mean, donors in an Asian-associated ancestry cluster had fewer N-insertions in productive TCRs, according to a later genetic analysis. In both the original and validation cohorts, the classifier was reported to diagnose cytomegalovirus status with high specificity and sensitivity. In a later analysis, several top co-occurrence clusters were reported to appear linked to parvovirus B19, influenza, CMV and Epstein-Barr virus. Because some donors lacked HLA typing at each locus, the association tests relied only on the typed subset. In vitro tests confirmed that a few of the cytomegalovirus-associated TCR beta chains recognize cytomegalovirus antigens. When HLA alleles, especially DR and DQ, strongly co-occurred, TCR associations were difficult to assign to individual alleles. Because the 87-base-pair reads could not distinguish some IMGT-functional V segments, including TRBV6-2 and TRBV6-3, those segments were excluded. A further reported finding was that TCR beta sequences accurately predicted the HLA-A and HLA-B alleles for most subjects in the first cohort. Linkage disequilibrium might explain the correlated functional status among segregating V segments, but an unknown experimental factor could not be ruled out. Presence/absence analyses assumed roughly uniform sequencing depth across donors, an assumption that may not hold. While some public TCRs were present in many individuals, most TCR sequences turned up only very rarely across donors. In this cohort, only TCR beta chains were sequenced, and detectable features were limited by the absence of alpha or paired-chain data. A later analysis found that most CMV-associated TCR beta chains appeared HLA-restricted, with HLA associations seemingly driven largely by CMV exposure. In a later analysis, some 18,000 TCR beta sequences were associated with specific HLA alleles at a false discovery rate of 0.05. In a later analysis, HLA-associated TCR beta chains were found to be more clonally expanded and to have lower generation probabilities than equally common non-associated chains. The study listed 150 to 200 TCR beta chains as associated with cytomegalovirus. Because counts were too low, about 17 rarely observed V segments, including chromosome 9 orphons, were excluded from the earlier analysis of several hundred of the donors. Broadly in line with IMGT annotations, most TCR beta V segments showed up in productive rearrangements about 90% or about 30% of the time in an earlier analysis of some 590 of the donors. V-gene and J-gene trimming of TCR beta chains was associated with a missense DCLRE1C variant in a later genetic analysis, and the association was replicated in an independent cohort. The only immune exposure information available for the cohort was CMV serostatus. A cluster of highly shared sequence variants was judged likely to be a technical artifact of the sequencing pipeline. In a later analysis, TCR association rates were found to vary across HLA loci, with the most associated TCRs seen for DRB1 alleles and the fewest for HLA-C alleles. The authors suggested that the approach could potentially be generalized to other disease states and immunological phenotypes.

The germline V end is reduced by 0 bases and the J end by 3 bases; junction bases left unmatched: 2. The CDR3 contains 15 residues, cysteine and phenylalanine counted. Here the CDR3 DNA is all that survives: 45 bases in frame from base 1. Per the germline V gene, SGHRS is the CDR1 and YFSETQ is the CDR2. For this clone: This receptor's antigen is unknown. Per-base quality was not reported, and no clone a single base away is much larger than it.

The library was obtained by the immunoSEQ multiplex PCR assay. For the multiplex PCR, a mixture combining 60 forward primers for TCR Vbeta segments and 13 reverse primers for TCR Jbeta segments was used. A multiplex PCR assay on genomic DNA amplified the CDR3 region of rearranged TCR beta genes. On the Illumina HiSeq System, the amplified TCR beta libraries were sequenced as 87-base-pair reads. Under the source paper's analysis protocol: A later analysis counted approximately 84 million unique TCR beta chains across the 550 to 750 repertoires, and around 9.9 million of these chains were shared by at least two donors. A nearest-neighbor algorithm error-corrected the raw reads and collapsed the reads into unique sequences, merging closely related sequences to remove PCR and sequencing errors. V, D and J gene segments were assigned by aligning CDR3 sequences to IMGT reference sequences. For a sequence to be retained, a match of at least six nucleotides to both a V gene segment and a J gene segment was required. A rearrangement was called productive if the CDR3 had no stop codons and remained in frame with V and J, and every other rearrangement was called non-productive. CDR3 was defined according to IMGT convention as the region running from the second conserved V-encoded cysteine to the conserved J-encoded phenylalanine. The earlier analysis of about 590 of the donors excluded sequences that lacked an unambiguous match to a single V gene segment. An earlier analysis of about 590 of the donors classified V segments as functional when productive rearrangements were above 56.7% and as segregating when the standard deviation between donors was above 5%. A statistical classification framework was built to diagnose cytomegalovirus status from the catalog of TCR beta chain sequences. In a later analysis, V and J genes were assigned by comparing TCR nucleotide sequences against IMGT/GENE-DB human TR gene sequences. The TCRdist pipeline was used in a later analysis to assign CDR3 sequences and most-parsimonious VDJ recombination scenarios. A later analysis defined each TCR beta chain by its CDR3 amino acid sequence plus V-gene family, and excluded reads lacking a unique V-gene family. A later analysis removed 600 or so highly shared, low-generation-probability nucleotide sequences to deal with suspected cross-contamination and a sequencing artifact. For each public chain, a later analysis derived a clonal expansion index from normalized ranks of inferred template counts within each repertoire. Generation probabilities in a later analysis came from a VDJ recombination model fitted to out-of-frame rearrangements, and those results were checked against IGoR. In a later analysis, TCR-TCR, TCR-HLA and TCR-CMV co-occurrence was scored with hypergeometric tests, and a repertoire-size bias correction was applied to TCR pairs. A later analysis estimated false discovery rates by permuting HLA or CMV assignments 20 times. In a later analysis, co-occurring TCRs were grouped using DBSCAN, and TCRdist sequence similarity was added for clustering within HLA-allele-positive subsets. Co-occurrence clustering excluded repertoires with fewer than 30,000 or more than 120,000 public chains, plus five with anomalous nucleotide sharing. Sourced from immuneACCESS, this table was stored by TCRdb with only in-frame sequences that have V and J called. A share of the clones is absent; for the studies checked, an unresolved V gene accounts for under half, and the remainder has no known explanation. V and J calls and clone size are given by that table; D and trimming were obtained from the DNA. This sample lists around 100,000 clones; about four fifths were detected once. Together, the top ten hold under 5% of the sample.

In total, roughly 670 healthy bone marrow donors made up the cohort. Cohort members were all nominally healthy when sampled, although unrecorded immune exposures were likely present. The donor tested CMV seropositive, placing the donor among the 250 to 350 seropositive members of the cohort. A peripheral blood sample was provided by each donor, and peripheral blood mononuclear cells were used for TCR beta sequencing. The Qiagen DNeasy Blood Extraction Kit was used to extract genomic DNA from the blood cell samples. The material sequenced was PBMCs. This TCR came from a female donor in good health and CMV-seropositive. The rearrangement joined TRBV5-1 to TRBJ2-7; TRBD1 fits 11 bases in the junction. The CDR3 sequence is CASSLGGQGVYEQYF. The DNA sequence follows: TGCGCCAGCAGCTTGGGGGGACAGGGGGTCTACGAGCAGTACTTC.